This entry lists 5 T cell receptor beta chains sequenced from one sample in a study of T cell responses to AZD1222 COVID-19 vaccine. Profiling relied on immunoSEQ multiplex PCR, and the TCRdb table lists in-frame clones only, not all of them. The sample records about 120,000 clones, 70% to 90% being singletons. The starting material was peripheral blood, obtained on day 0 of AZD1222 vaccination. The origin of the receptors is an adult in good health.

The chain employs TRBV5-1 and TRBJ2-7; either TRBD1 or TRBD2 may fit D (6 bases each). There are 15 residues in the CDR3. Germline CDR1 is SGHRS and CDR2 is YFSETQ. The ends were cut back, 4 bases at V and 8 bases at J, with 22 bases in the middle. The CDR3 DNA follows: TGCGCCAGCAGCCCTGGGTGGGGGGCAACCTCGCAGCAGTACTTC. Its protein is CASSPGWGATSQQYF.

The chain has TRBV10-3 and TRBJ2-7, with D perhaps matching TRBD1 (5 bases). V was cut by 3 bases and J by 5 bases, with 8 bases left in between. Germline assignment: CDR1 ENHRY and CDR2 SYGVKD. The CDR3 totals 12 residues. CDR3 in DNA: TGTGCCATCAGTGATGAAGGGGACGAGCAGTACTTC. Its protein is CAISDEGDEQYF.

The CDR3 protein is CASSLWGQGPNGYTF. As DNA, the CDR3 is TGTGCCAGCAGCTTATGGGGACAGGGCCCGAATGGCTACACCTTC. The chain recombines TRBV7-3 with TRBJ1-2, with TRBD1 matching 9 bases. In germline, CDR1 is SGHTA, CDR2 FQGTGA. The CDR3 runs 15 residues. Losses at the gene ends were 2 bases for V and 6 bases for J; bases not matched to a gene: 7.

The chain employs TRBV7-3 and TRBJ2-1; TRBD2 aligns across 8 bases. V gave up 5 bases and J gave up 7 bases; unmatched junction bases: 16. Per the germline V gene, CDR1 is SGHTA and CDR2 is FQGTGA. This CDR3 spans 17 amino acids. As DNA, the CDR3 is TGTGCCAGCAGCCCAACCAGTGGGAGCGGGGGCTGGAATGAGCAGTTCTTC. This encodes CASSPTSGSGGWNEQFF.

The sample holds one count of this clone. The rearrangement uses TRBV5-1 and TRBJ2-1; D remains ambiguous. Germline V gene sequence: CDR1 SGHRS, CDR2 YFSETQ. V lost 0 bases to trimming and J lost 3 bases, with 13 bases between them. The CDR3 extends over 16 amino acids. CDR3: CASSLGALGSYNEQFF. The CDR3 DNA is TGCGCCAGCAGCTTGGGCGCTCTAGGAAGCTACAATGAGCAGTTCTTC. The whole variable domain, filled in from reference TRBV5-1 and TRBJ2-1, reads KAGVTQTPRYLIKTRGQQVTLSCSPISGHRSVSWYQQTPGQGLQFLFEYFSETQRNKGNFPGRFSGRQFSNSRSEMNVSTLELGDSALYLCASSLGALGSYNEQFFGPGTRLTVL.